These 8 T cell receptor beta chains were all obtained from the same sample, sequenced in a study of T-cell reconstitution after alpha-beta-depleted transplantation in children. Library preparation (for TCRbeta) was performed with unique molecular identifiers. Each CDR3 protein is one row after TCRdb ran MiXCR on the PCR reads. The sample has about 400,000 distinct CDR3 sequences; 20% are singletons. The source material was PBMCs from the stem cell graft donor, sampled from the stem cell graft. Source of these receptors: a human donor who donated a stem cell graft to a child with acute myeloid leukemia.

The genes are TRBV5-1 and TRBJ1-1; 8 bases map to TRBD1. CDR1 and CDR2 (germline): SGHRS, YFSETQ. There are 14 residues in the CDR3. Losses at the gene ends were 3 bases for V and 5 bases for J; bases not matched to a gene: 6. The CDR3 sequence: CASSSQGAETEAFF. The DNA of the CDR3 is TGCGCCAGCAGCTCTCAGGGGGCGGAGACTGAAGCTTTCTTT. Together with reference TRBV5-1 and TRBJ1-1, the CDR3 gives the full variable domain: KAGVTQTPRYLIKTRGQQVTLSCSPISGHRSVSWYQQTPGQGLQFLFEYFSETQRNKGNFPGRFSGRQFSNSRSEMNVSTLELGDSALYLCASSSQGAETEAFFGQGTRLTVV.

This chain links TRBV5-1 with TRBJ2-3, with a weak D call TRBD2 (6 bases). This CDR3 is 13 amino acids long. The V end lost 4 bases, the J end lost 9 bases, and 15 bases lay between the germline ends. The germline gives CDR1 SGHRS, CDR2 YFSETQ. For the CDR3, the DNA is TGCGCCAGCAGCCCAGCGACTAGGACCACGCAGTATTTT. Amino acid sequence: CASSPATRTTQYF.

This clonotype was seen many times. J is TRBJ1-5 and V is TRBV19; D ambiguous. Germline assignment: CDR1 LNHDA and CDR2 SQIVND (reference sequence). This CDR3 spans 14 amino acids. V was cut by 5 bases and J by 5 bases, with 13 bases left in between. The CDR3 loop is CASSLKGGDQPQHF. The CDR3 bases are TGTGCCAGTAGTCTCAAGGGAGGAGATCAGCCCCAGCATTTT.

This chain joins TRBV29-1 and TRBJ2-6; possible D gene TRBD1, 6 bases. CDR3 length equals 16 residues. Germline CDR1 SQVTM, CDR2 ANQGSEA. V gave up 6 bases and J gave up 0 bases, with 15 bases separating them. The CDR3 DNA follows: TGCAGCGTGACGGACAGACTCATCTCTGGGGCCAACGTCCTGACTTTC. Its translation is CSVTDRLISGANVLTF.

This clonotype was recorded at least ten times. The J gene is TRBJ2-2, the V gene TRBV5-1; 12 nucleotides agree with TRBD2. Trimming at V came to 3 bases and at J to 7 bases, leaving 7 bases not matched to a gene. The CDR3 runs 16 residues. Germline-derived CDR1 and CDR2 are SGHRS and YFSETQ. Here the CDR3 reads CASSWTSGNLGGELFF. Here the CDR3 DNA reads TGCGCCAGCAGCTGGACTAGCGGGAACCTGGGCGGGGAGCTGTTTTTT.

This clonotype turned up a few times. V gene TRBV10-3 combines with J gene TRBJ2-1; no clear D gene. CDR3 length: 11 amino acids. Germline CDR1 is ENHRY and CDR2 is SYGVKD. V dropped 7 bases and J dropped 7 bases, with 8 bases sitting between them. CDR3 sequence (DNA): TGTGCCATCAAGGTAACGAATGAGCAGTTCTTC. Its translation is CAIKVTNEQFF.

The chain uses TRBV11-2 and TRBJ2-1; D perhaps matches TRBD2 (5 bases). V dropped 3 bases and J dropped 5 bases, with 23 bases sitting between them. Germline V gene lookup returns CDR1 SGHAT and CDR2 FQNNGV. The CDR3 loop spans 18 amino acids. The CDR3, as DNA: TGTGCCAGCAGCTTGTGGCCCCAGAGCGCGGGCACTGACAATGAGCAGTTCTTC. Its translation: CASSLWPQSAGTDNEQFF.

This clonotype was seen a handful of times. The V call is TRBV21-1, the J call TRBJ2-1. TRBV21-1 is a documented pseudogene. The CDR3 totals 16 residues. This chain's CDR3 is CASSHAMAGTRNEQFF. CDR3 DNA sequence: TGTGCCAGCAGCCATGCGATGGCAGGAACACGCAATGAGCAGTTCTTC.